This T cell receptor beta chain was captured by sequencing in a study of identical twins. This CDR3 has 13 residues. The V end lost 4 bases, the J end lost 0 bases, and 7 bases lay between the germline ends. This clonotype was counted many times. TCRdb reanalysed the 5' RACE reads using MiXCR and keeps one entry per CDR3 protein. This sample carries about 810,000 distinct CDR3 sequences, around an eighth of them seen once, and the ten largest clones take about 1.6%. This same sample was also taken into another study, of yellow fever vaccine responses in identical twins.

Input material: PBMCs. This receptor was identified in a woman between 18 and 30 years old in good health. This rearrangement joins TRBV12-3 or TRBV12-4 to TRBJ2-7; D uncertain. CDR3 coding DNA: TGTGCCAGCAGTTACGACTTCTCCTACGAGCAGTACTTC. This codes for CASSYDFSYEQYF.